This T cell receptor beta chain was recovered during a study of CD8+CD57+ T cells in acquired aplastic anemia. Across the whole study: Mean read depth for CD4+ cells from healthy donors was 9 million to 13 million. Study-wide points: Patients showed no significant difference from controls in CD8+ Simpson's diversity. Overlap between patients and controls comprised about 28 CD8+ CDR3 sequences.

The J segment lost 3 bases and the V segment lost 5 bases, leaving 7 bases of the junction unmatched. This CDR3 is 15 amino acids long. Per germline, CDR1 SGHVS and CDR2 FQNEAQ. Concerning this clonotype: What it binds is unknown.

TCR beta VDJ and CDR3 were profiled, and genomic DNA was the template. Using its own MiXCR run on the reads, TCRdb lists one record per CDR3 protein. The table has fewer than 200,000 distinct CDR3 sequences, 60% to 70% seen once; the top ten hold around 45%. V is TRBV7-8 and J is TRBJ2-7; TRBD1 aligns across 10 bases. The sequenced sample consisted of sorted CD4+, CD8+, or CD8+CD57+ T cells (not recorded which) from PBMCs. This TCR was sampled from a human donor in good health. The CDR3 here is CASSAGQGKHYEQYF. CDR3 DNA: TGTGCCAGCAGCGCGGGACAGGGGAAACACTACGAGCAGTACTTC.